Shown below are 4 T cell receptor beta chains from a single sample sequenced in a study of STAT3 mutations in large granular lymphocyte leukemia. Generated by immunoSEQ multiplex PCR, the TCRdb table keeps only in-frame clones and is missing some. The sample lists just over 15,000 clones, about nine tenths occurring once. Their antigens remain unidentified. General study results and limits: At least one immunodominant TCR beta clonotype appeared in every T-cell large granular lymphocyte leukemia patient.

What was sequenced was peripheral blood mononuclear cells. The receptors come from a woman aged 45-59 years with T-cell large granular lymphocyte leukemia. Some clones in this sample may be carry-over from other donors' samples.

This chain connects TRBV7-2 to TRBJ1-5; D remains ambiguous. Germline V lookup: CDR1 SGHTA, CDR2 FQGNSA. The CDR3 consists of 13 residues. V dropped 2 bases and J dropped 1 base, with 3 bases sitting between them. The CDR3 loop reads CASSLQSNQPQHF. The CDR3 region has the DNA TGTGCCAGCAGCTTACAGAGCAATCAGCCCCAGCATTTT.

The chain uses TRBV13 and TRBJ2-5; no definite D call. The CDR3 loop spans 11 amino acids. Germline CDR1 and CDR2: PRHDT and FYEKMQ (reference sequence). Trimming removed 2 bases at V and 4 bases at J, with 2 bases between. The CDR3 loop is CASSLLETQYF. DNA of the CDR3: TGTGCCAGCAGCTTATTAGAGACCCAGTACTTC.

This clone was counted only a few times. The chain joins TRBV27 to TRBJ2-7, with D possibly being TRBD1 or TRBD2 (5 bases each). The CDR3 is 13 residues long. V dropped 3 bases and J dropped 10 bases, with 16 bases sitting between them. Germline V lookup: CDR1 MNHEY, CDR2 SMNVEV (reference sequence). In DNA, the CDR3 is TGTGCCAGCAGTTTCGTTGGGACCGCCGTCCAGTACTTC. Residues: CASSFVGTAVQYF.

V is TRBV7-2 and J is TRBJ1-1, with TRBD1 matching over 9 bases. This CDR3 is built from 15 residues. V lost 3 bases and J lost 1; bases outside the gene matches: 3. Germline V gene sequence: CDR1 SGHTA, CDR2 FQGNSA. The CDR3 DNA sequence: TGTGCCAGCAGCTTCGGGACAGGGCGGAACACTGAAGCTTTCTTT. It translates to CASSFGTGRNTEAFF.